A selection of T cell receptor beta chains follows, all from one sample in a study of response to subunit inactivated influenza vaccine. TCRdb re-derived calls from the RT-PCR reads in MiXCR, one entry per CDR3 protein. Altogether hundreds of thousands of distinct CDR3 sequences are present, approximately 11% being singletons, with the ten largest covering approximately 10%. These sequences were also reported in another study, on T cells expressing NK-cell markers.

The material sequenced was PBMCs from blood, taken on the day of vaccination. The receptors were gathered from a man in his fifties who received an inactivated influenza vaccine. Both conserved end residues are part of each CDR3. The D gene is left open where the match is weak. Clone size is not always given. Where it is, it says once, few, many or a class for expanded clones.

cdr3_aa: CATSRDRAPWETQYF; cdr3_nt: TGTGCCACCAGCAGGGACAGGGCCCCTTGGGAGACCCAGTACTTC; d_call: TRBD1; j_call: TRBJ2-5; v_call: TRBV15; clone_size: few
cdr3_aa: CSVEFTDTQYF; cdr3_nt: TGCAGCGTTGAATTTACAGATACGCAGTATTTT; d_call: .; j_call: TRBJ2-3; v_call: TRBV29-1; clone_size: many
cdr3_aa: CSVEESLGQGSTTSAETQYF; cdr3_nt: TGCAGCGTTGAAGAAAGCTTGGGACAGGGGTCAACCACCTCAGCGGAGACCCAGTACTTC; d_call: TRBD1; j_call: TRBJ2-5; v_call: TRBV29-1; clone_size: .
cdr3_aa: CASSLKAGGETQYF; cdr3_nt: TGTGCCAGCAGCTTAAAAGCGGGGGGTGAGACCCAGTACTTC; d_call: TRBD2; j_call: TRBJ2-5; v_call: TRBV5-6; clone_size: many
cdr3_aa: CSGDPPGNEQFF; cdr3_nt: TGCAGCGGTGACCCTCCCGGGAATGAGCAGTTCTTC; d_call: .; j_call: TRBJ2-1; v_call: TRBV29-1; clone_size: few
cdr3_aa: CATSDRGRGTDTQYF; cdr3_nt: TGTGCCACCAGTGATCGGGGACGGGGCACAGATACGCAGTATTTT; d_call: .; j_call: TRBJ2-3; v_call: TRBV24-1; clone_size: many
cdr3_aa: CASSPTVAGANVLTF; cdr3_nt: TGTGCCAGCAGCCCCACCGTCGCTGGGGCCAACGTCCTGACTTTC; d_call: .; j_call: TRBJ2-6; v_call: TRBV12-3/TRBV12-4; clone_size: few
cdr3_aa: CASSEAYHTYNEQFF; cdr3_nt: TGTGCCAGCAGTGAAGCCTACCACACCTACAATGAGCAGTTCTTC; d_call: .; j_call: TRBJ2-1; v_call: TRBV2; clone_size: few
cdr3_aa: CASSLYGYGQGRTGELFF; cdr3_nt: TGTGCCAGCAGCTTATATGGTTATGGACAGGGACGTACCGGGGAGCTGTTTTTT; d_call: TRBD1; j_call: TRBJ2-2; v_call: TRBV11-2; clone_size: few
cdr3_aa: CASSKRDSSTDTQYF; cdr3_nt: TGTGCCAGCAGTAAGCGGGATAGTTCCACAGATACGCAGTATTTT; d_call: TRBD2; j_call: TRBJ2-3; v_call: TRBV7-2; clone_size: few
cdr3_aa: CASSQRGQGSYNEQFF; cdr3_nt: TGTGCCAGCAGCCAAAGGGGCCAGGGCTCCTACAATGAGCAGTTCTTC; d_call: .; j_call: TRBJ2-1; v_call: TRBV3-1; clone_size: .
cdr3_aa: CASSQTGLEETQYF; cdr3_nt: TGCGCCAGCAGCCAGACAGGTCTGGAGGAGACCCAGTACTTC; d_call: .; j_call: TRBJ2-5; v_call: TRBV4-1; clone_size: few
cdr3_aa: CSAREPGPGSSPLHF; cdr3_nt: TGCAGTGCTAGAGAACCTGGACCTGGGAGTTCACCCCTCCACTTT; d_call: .; j_call: TRBJ1-6; v_call: TRBV20-1; clone_size: many
cdr3_aa: CASSLAPGSTDTQYF; cdr3_nt: TGCGCCAGCAGCTTGGCTCCAGGGAGCACAGATACGCAGTATTTT; d_call: .; j_call: TRBJ2-3; v_call: TRBV5-1; clone_size: few
cdr3_aa: CASSQEVTGTSSTDTQYF; cdr3_nt: TGCGCCAGCAGCCAAGAAGTAACAGGGACCTCTAGCACAGATACGCAGTATTTT; d_call: .; j_call: TRBJ2-3; v_call: TRBV4-3; clone_size: few
cdr3_aa: CASGFKDRGTGYTF; cdr3_nt: TGTGCCAGCGGATTTAAAGACCGGGGGACTGGCTACACCTTC; d_call: .; j_call: TRBJ1-2; v_call: TRBV6-2/TRBV6-3; clone_size: .
cdr3_aa: CASSLKGLGQPQHF; cdr3_nt: TGTGCCAGCAGCTTAAAGGGCCTGGGCCAGCCCCAGCATTTT; d_call: .; j_call: TRBJ1-5; v_call: TRBV7-2; clone_size: .
cdr3_aa: CASSPGGGHGYTF; cdr3_nt: TGTGCCAGCAGTCCGGGAGGGGGACATGGCTACACCTTC; d_call: .; j_call: TRBJ1-2; v_call: TRBV2; clone_size: few
cdr3_aa: CASSRTSGSYGELFF; cdr3_nt: TGTGCCAGCAGTCGGACTAGCGGGAGTTACGGGGAGCTGTTTTTT; d_call: TRBD2; j_call: TRBJ2-2; v_call: TRBV6-2/TRBV6-3; clone_size: few
cdr3_aa: CASFLRSGISNQPQHF; cdr3_nt: TGTGCCAGCTTCTTAAGGTCAGGGATTAGCAATCAGCCCCAGCATTTT; d_call: .; j_call: TRBJ1-5; v_call: TRBV7-2; clone_size: few
cdr3_aa: CASSLAQSAGGPYNEQFF; cdr3_nt: TGTGCCAGCAGCTTAGCACAATCAGCGGGAGGGCCCTACAATGAGCAGTTCTTC; d_call: TRBD2; j_call: TRBJ2-1; v_call: TRBV7-2; clone_size: few
cdr3_aa: CASSLEAGGRYEQYF; cdr3_nt: TGCGCCAGCAGCTTGGAAGCGGGGGGGCGGTACGAGCAGTACTTC; d_call: TRBD2; j_call: TRBJ2-7; v_call: TRBV5-1; clone_size: many
cdr3_aa: CSVASGPNYEQYF; cdr3_nt: TGCAGCGTTGCTAGCGGGCCTAACTACGAGCAGTACTTC; d_call: TRBD2; j_call: TRBJ2-7; v_call: TRBV29-1; clone_size: few
cdr3_aa: CSARDPRLDTQYF; cdr3_nt: TGCAGTGCTAGAGACCCTCGATTAGATACGCAGTATTTT; d_call: .; j_call: TRBJ2-3; v_call: TRBV20-1; clone_size: few
cdr3_aa: CASSSDRSSTLLSGELFF; cdr3_nt: TGTGCCAGCAGCTCAGACAGGTCTTCCACTCTACTTTCCGGGGAGCTGTTTTTT; d_call: .; j_call: TRBJ2-2; v_call: TRBV7-6; clone_size: .
cdr3_aa: CASSPGTSGSSGQYF; cdr3_nt: TGTGCCAGCAGTCCAGGGACTAGCGGGAGTTCGGGGCAGTACTTC; d_call: TRBD2; j_call: TRBJ2-7; v_call: TRBV6-2/TRBV6-3; clone_size: few
cdr3_aa: CASSLQTSGGQKYF; cdr3_nt: TGTGCCAGCAGCCTACAGACTAGCGGGGGCCAAAAGTACTTC; d_call: TRBD2; j_call: TRBJ2-5; v_call: TRBV4-2; clone_size: few
cdr3_aa: CSARDRARSIQYF; cdr3_nt: TGCAGTGCTAGAGATAGGGCCCGGAGCATTCAGTACTTC; d_call: .; j_call: TRBJ2-4; v_call: TRBV20-1; clone_size: few
cdr3_aa: CASSGTGTGNTIYF; cdr3_nt: TGTGCCAGCAGTGGGACAGGGACTGGAAACACCATATATTTT; d_call: TRBD1; j_call: TRBJ1-3; v_call: TRBV12-3/TRBV12-4; clone_size: many
cdr3_aa: CASSVDGTGTQYF; cdr3_nt: TGTGCCAGCAGCGTGGATGGGACAGGGACCCAGTACTTC; d_call: TRBD1; j_call: TRBJ2-5; v_call: TRBV9; clone_size: few
cdr3_aa: CASSLAGQTEAFF; cdr3_nt: TGTGCCAGCAGTTTGGCAGGCCAAACTGAAGCTTTCTTT; d_call: .; j_call: TRBJ1-1; v_call: TRBV12-3/TRBV12-4; clone_size: few
cdr3_aa: CASSFHPYEQYF; cdr3_nt: TGTGCCAGCAGTTTCCACCCCTACGAGCAGTACTTC; d_call: .; j_call: TRBJ2-7; v_call: TRBV12-3/TRBV12-4; clone_size: many
cdr3_aa: CASSVGQGGNIQYF; cdr3_nt: TGTGCCAGCAGTGTAGGACAGGGAGGAAACATTCAGTACTTC; d_call: TRBD1; j_call: TRBJ2-4; v_call: TRBV6-2/TRBV6-3; clone_size: .